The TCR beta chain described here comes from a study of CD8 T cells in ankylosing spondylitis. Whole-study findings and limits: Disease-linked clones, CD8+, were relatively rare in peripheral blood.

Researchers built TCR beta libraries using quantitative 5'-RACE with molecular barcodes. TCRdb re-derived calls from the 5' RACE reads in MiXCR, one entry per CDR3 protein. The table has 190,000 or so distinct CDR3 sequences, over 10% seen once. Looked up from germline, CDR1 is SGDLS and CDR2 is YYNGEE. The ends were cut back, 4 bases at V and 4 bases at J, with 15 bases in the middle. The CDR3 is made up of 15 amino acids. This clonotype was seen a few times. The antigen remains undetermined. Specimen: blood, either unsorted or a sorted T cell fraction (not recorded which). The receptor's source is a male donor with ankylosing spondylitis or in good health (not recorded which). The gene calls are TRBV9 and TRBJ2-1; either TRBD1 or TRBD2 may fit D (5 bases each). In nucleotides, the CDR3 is TGTGCCAGCAGCCCATCGGGGCAGGGATACAATGAGCAGTTCTTC. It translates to CASSPSGQGYNEQFF.